Sequencing of this T cell receptor beta chain was carried out in a study of CD8+CD57+ T cells in acquired aplastic anemia (dated by TCRdb to the late 2010s). With respect to the entire study: A mean of roughly 3.2 ug of DNA, ranging from roughly 0.19 to 30 ug, was extracted from sorted CD4+ and CD8+ cells. Healthy donor samples averaged roughly 9.9 million reads for CD4+ and 11 million to 12 million for CD8+ cells. What the work shows at the level of the full study, not this receptor alone: Between patients and healthy controls, no significant difference in CD8+ Simpson's diversity was found (P=0.060). Roughly 29 CD8+ CDR3 sequences were found in both patients and controls but appeared to be highly expressed in patients and within the immunodominant clones of the patients.

On this clonotype itself: No cognate antigen has been identified for it. Per-nucleotide qualities are absent, and no much larger clonotype sits a single base away.

The CDR3 holds 12 amino acids from the cysteine to the phenylalanine. Only the CDR3 portion is preserved as DNA: 36 bases, with reading frame beginning at the first base. The V end gives up 7 bases and the J end 7 bases, leaving 5 bases in the junction not matched to a gene. For CDR1 and CDR2, the germline V gene (reference sequence) lists DFQATT and SNEGSKA. In the study, sorted CD4+ and CD8+ blood T cells from patients with severe aplastic anemia and from healthy subjects underwent deep sequencing of TCR repertoires. Ficoll-Paque density gradient centrifugation was used to isolate peripheral blood mononuclear cells. Before DNA extraction, CD4+ and CD8+ T cells were sorted with FACS or magnetic beads. Profiling of TCR beta VDJ combinations and CDR3 sequences used genomic DNA as the template. An Illumina HiSeq 2000 was the platform used for TCR repertoire sequencing. As for the authors' bioinformatics: TRBV/TRBJ rearrangement plots, CDR3 size and DJ length profiles, and Simpson's diversity index were used to evaluate the repertoires. The most abundant DNA sequence in the deep sequencing data was defined as the immunodominant clone. CDR3 amino acid sequences were screened for sharing across subjects and compared with published repertoires and the VDJdb database. TCRdb reran the public reads through fastp at Q25 and MiXCR, keeping productive beta chains. Rows with one shared CDR3 protein collapse into an entry with the most common genes and DNA. The V and J calls and clone size are TCRdb's, not the authors'. This sample comprises around 68,000 distinct CDR3 sequences, under 65% of them detected only once. Roughly 8% of the sample rests with the top ten.

The sequence was obtained from a human donor in good health, serving as a control. Recombination linked TRBV20-1 to TRBJ2-1; 9 central nucleotides agree with TRBD2. The sample was sorted CD4+, CD8+, or CD8+CD57+ T cells (not recorded which) from PBMCs. CDR3 sequence: CSGAGGGNEQFF. In nucleotides, the sequence is TGCAGTGGAGCGGGAGGTGGGAATGAGCAGTTCTTC.